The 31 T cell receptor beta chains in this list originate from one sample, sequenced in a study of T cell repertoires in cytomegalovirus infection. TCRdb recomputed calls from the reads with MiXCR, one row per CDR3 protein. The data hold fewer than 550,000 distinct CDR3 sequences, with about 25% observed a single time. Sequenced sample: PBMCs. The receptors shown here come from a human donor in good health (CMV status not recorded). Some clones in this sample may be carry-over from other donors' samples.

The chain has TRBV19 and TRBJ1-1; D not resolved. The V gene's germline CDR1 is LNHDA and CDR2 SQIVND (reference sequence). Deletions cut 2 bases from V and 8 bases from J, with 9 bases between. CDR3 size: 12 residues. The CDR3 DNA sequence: TGTGCCAGTAGTATAACTGGGAGAGAAGCTTTCTTT. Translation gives CASSITGREAFF.

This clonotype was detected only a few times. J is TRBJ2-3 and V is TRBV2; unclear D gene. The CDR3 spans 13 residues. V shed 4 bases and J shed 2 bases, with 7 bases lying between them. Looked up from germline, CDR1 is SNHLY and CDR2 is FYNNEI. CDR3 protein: CASSVRPTDTQYF. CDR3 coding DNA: TGTGCCAGCAGTGTAAGACCCACAGATACGCAGTATTTT.

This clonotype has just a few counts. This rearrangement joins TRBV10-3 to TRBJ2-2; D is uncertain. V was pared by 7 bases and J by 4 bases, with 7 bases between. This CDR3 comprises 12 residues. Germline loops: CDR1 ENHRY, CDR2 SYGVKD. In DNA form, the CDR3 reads TGTGCCATCACCTCTTCCACCGGGGAGCTGTTTTTT. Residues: CAITSSTGELFF.

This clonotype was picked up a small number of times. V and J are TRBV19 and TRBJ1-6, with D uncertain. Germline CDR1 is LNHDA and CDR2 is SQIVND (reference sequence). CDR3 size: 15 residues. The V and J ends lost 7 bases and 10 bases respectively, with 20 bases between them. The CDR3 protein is CASTGTRSAGSPLHF. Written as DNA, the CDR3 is TGTGCCAGTACGGGCACCAGGTCCGCTGGGTCACCCCTCCACTTT.

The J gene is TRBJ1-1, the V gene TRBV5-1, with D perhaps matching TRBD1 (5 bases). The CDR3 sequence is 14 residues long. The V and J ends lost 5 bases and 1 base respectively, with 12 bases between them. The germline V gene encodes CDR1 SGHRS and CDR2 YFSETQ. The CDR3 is CASREGTGNTEAFF. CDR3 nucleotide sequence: TGCGCCAGCAGGGAGGGGACGGGGAACACTGAAGCTTTCTTT.

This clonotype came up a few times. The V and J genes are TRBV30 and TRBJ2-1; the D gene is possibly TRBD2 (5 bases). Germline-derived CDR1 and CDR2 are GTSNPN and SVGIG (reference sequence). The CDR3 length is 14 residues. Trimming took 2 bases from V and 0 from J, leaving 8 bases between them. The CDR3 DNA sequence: TGTGCCTGGAGTCGAGGGAGCTCCTACAATGAGCAGTTCTTC. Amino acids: CAWSRGSSYNEQFF.

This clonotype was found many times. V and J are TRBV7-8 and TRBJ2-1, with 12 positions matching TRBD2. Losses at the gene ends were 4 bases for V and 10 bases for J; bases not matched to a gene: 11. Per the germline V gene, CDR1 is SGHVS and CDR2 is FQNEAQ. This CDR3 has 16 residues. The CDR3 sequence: CASSSQTSGSAGEQFF. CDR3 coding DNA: TGTGCCAGCAGCTCCCAGACTAGCGGGAGTGCGGGAGAGCAGTTCTTC.

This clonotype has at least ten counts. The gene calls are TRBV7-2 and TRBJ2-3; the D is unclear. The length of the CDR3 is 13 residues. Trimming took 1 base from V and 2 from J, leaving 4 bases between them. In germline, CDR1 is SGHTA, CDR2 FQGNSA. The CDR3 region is CASSLELTDTQYF. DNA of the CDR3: TGTGCCAGCAGCTTAGAGCTCACAGATACGCAGTATTTT.

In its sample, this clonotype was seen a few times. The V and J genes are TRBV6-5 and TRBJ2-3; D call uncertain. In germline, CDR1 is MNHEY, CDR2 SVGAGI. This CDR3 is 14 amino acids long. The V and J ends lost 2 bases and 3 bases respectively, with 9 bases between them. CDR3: CASSYRVQTDTQYF. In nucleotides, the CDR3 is TGTGCCAGCAGTTACAGGGTCCAGACAGATACGCAGTATTTT.

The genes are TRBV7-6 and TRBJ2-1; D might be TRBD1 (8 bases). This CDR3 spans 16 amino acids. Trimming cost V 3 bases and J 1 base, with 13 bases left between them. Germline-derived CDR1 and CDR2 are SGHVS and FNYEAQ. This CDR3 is CASSFGQGGSYNEQFF. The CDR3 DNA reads TGTGCCAGCAGCTTCGGACAGGGAGGGTCCTACAATGAGCAGTTCTTC.

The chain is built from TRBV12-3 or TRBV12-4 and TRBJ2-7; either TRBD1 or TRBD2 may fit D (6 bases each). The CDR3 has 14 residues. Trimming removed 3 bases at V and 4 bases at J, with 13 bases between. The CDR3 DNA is TGTGCCAGCAGTTTTGGGGGGCTGGGGTACGAGCAGTACTTC. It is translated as CASSFGGLGYEQYF.

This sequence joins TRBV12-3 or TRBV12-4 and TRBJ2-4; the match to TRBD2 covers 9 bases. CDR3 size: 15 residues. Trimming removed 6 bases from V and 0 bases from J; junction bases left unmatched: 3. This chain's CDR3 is CASSSSGVAKNIQYF. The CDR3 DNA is TGTGCCAGCAGCTCTAGCGGGGTAGCCAAAAACATTCAGTACTTC.

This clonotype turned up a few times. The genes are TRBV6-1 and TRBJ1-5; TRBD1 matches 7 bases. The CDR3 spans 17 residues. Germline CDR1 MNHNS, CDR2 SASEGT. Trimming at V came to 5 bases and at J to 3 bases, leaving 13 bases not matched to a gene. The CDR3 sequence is CASSRTTGTAINQPQHF. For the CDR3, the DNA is TGTGCCAGCAGTCGGACGACCGGGACAGCAATCAATCAGCCCCAGCATTTT.

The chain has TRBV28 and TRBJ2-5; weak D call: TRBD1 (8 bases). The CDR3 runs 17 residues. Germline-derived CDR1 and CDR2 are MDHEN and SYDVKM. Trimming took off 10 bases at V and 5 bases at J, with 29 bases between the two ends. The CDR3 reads CATRGPRTRGIPETQYF. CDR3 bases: TGTGCCACCAGGGGGCCGAGGACTAGGGGGATCCCTGAGACCCAGTACTTC.

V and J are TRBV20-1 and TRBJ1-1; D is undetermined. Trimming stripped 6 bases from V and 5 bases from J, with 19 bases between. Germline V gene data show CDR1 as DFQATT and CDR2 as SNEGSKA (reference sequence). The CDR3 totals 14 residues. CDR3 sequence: CSAKEHSITTEAFF. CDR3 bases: TGCAGTGCGAAAGAACACTCCATCACAACTGAAGCTTTCTTT.

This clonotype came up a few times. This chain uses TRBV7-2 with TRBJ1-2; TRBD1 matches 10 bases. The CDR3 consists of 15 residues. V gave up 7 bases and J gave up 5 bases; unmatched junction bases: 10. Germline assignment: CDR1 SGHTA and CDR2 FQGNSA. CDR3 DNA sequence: TGTGCCAGCAACTACGGGACAGGGGTCGGGTATGGCTACACCTTC. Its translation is CASNYGTGVGYGYTF.

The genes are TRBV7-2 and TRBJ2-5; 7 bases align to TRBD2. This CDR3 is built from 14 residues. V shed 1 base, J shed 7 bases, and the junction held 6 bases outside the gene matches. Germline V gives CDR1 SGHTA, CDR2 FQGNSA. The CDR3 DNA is TGTGCCAGCAGCTTAGGTCGGACTAGTGGGACCCAGTACTTC. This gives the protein CASSLGRTSGTQYF.

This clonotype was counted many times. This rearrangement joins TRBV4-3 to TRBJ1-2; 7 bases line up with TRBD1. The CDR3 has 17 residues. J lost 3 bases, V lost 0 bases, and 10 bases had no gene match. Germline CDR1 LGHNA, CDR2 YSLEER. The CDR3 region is CASSQDLGGDSDYGYTF. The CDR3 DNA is TGCGCCAGCAGCCAAGATTTAGGGGGCGATTCCGACTATGGCTACACCTTC.

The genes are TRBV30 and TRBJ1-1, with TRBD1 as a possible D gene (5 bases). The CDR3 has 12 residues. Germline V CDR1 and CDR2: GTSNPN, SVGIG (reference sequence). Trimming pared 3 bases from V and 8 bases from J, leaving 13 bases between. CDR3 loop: CAWSPRAGEAFF. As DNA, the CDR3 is TGTGCCTGGAGCCCTCGCGCAGGGGAAGCTTTCTTT.

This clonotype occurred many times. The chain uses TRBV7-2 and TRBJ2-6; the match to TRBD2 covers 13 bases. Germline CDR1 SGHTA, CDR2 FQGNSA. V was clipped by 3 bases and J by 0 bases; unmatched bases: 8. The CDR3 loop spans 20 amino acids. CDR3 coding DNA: TGTGCCAGCAGCTTCTTGAGACTAGCGGGAGGCTTCTCTGGGGCCAACGTCCTGACTTTC. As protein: CASSFLRLAGGFSGANVLTF.

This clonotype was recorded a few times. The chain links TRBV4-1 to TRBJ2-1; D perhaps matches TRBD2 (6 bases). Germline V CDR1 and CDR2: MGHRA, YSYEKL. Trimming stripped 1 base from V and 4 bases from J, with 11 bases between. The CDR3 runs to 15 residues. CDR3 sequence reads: CASSQVGGSYNEQFF. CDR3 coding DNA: TGCGCCAGCAGCCAAGTGGGGGGTTCGTACAATGAGCAGTTCTTC.

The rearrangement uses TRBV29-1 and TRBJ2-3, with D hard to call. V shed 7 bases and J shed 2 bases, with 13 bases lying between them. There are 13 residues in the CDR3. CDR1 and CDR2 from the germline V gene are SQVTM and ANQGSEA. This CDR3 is CSEKMGNTDTQYF. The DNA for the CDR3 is TGCAGCGAGAAGATGGGCAACACAGATACGCAGTATTTT.

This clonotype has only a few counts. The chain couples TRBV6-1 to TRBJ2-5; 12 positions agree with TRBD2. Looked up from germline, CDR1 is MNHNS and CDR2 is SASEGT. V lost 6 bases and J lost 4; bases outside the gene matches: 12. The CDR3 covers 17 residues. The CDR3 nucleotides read TGTGCCAGCAGGGCTCGTACCTGGACTAGCGGGATAGAGACCCAGTACTTC. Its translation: CASRARTWTSGIETQYF.

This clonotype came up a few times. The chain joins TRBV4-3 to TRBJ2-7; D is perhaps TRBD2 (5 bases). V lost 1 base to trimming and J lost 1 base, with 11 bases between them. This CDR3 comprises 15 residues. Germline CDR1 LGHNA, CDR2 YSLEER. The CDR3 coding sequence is TGCGCCAGCAGCCAAGGTATATCGGGGTCCTACGAGCAGTACTTC. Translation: CASSQGISGSYEQYF.

The CDR3 spells CASSPIRTGEQYF. In nucleotides, the CDR3 is TGTGCCAGCAGTCCGATACGGACAGGTGAGCAGTACTTC. The chain recombines TRBV7-6 with TRBJ2-7; the match to TRBD1 covers 7 bases. The CDR3 sequence is 13 residues long. V lost 6 bases, J lost 7 bases, and 9 bases stayed unmatched. Germline V gene lookup returns CDR1 SGHVS and CDR2 FNYEAQ.

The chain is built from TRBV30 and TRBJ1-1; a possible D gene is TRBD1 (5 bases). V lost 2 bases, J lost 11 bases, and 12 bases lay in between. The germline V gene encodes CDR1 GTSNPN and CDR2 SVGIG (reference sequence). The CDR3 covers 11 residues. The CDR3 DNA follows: TGTGCCTGGAGTCGAGACAGAATGGCTTTCTTT. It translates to CAWSRDRMAFF.

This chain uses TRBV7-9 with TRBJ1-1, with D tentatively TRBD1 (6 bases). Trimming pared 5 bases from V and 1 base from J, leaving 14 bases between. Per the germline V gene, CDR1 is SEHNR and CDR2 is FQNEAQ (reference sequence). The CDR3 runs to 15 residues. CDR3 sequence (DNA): TGTGCCAGCAGCCCCCAGGGACAAGAGAACACTGAAGCTTTCTTT. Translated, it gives CASSPQGQENTEAFF.

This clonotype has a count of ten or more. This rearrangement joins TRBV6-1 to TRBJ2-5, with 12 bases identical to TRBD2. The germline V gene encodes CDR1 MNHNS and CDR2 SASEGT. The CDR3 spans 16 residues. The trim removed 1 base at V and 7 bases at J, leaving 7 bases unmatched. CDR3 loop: CASSEDGLAGPRTQYF. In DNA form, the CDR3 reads TGTGCCAGCAGTGAAGATGGACTAGCGGGACCACGGACCCAGTACTTC.

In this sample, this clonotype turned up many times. The DNA for the CDR3 is TGTGCCAGCAGCTTAAATAAGGAGGGAGGCTACACCTTC. Translation gives CASSLNKEGGYTF. The chain recombines TRBV7-2 with TRBJ1-2; D is unclear. Germline loops: CDR1 SGHTA, CDR2 FQGNSA. The CDR3 consists of 13 residues. V dropped 2 bases and J dropped 8 bases, with 12 bases sitting between them.

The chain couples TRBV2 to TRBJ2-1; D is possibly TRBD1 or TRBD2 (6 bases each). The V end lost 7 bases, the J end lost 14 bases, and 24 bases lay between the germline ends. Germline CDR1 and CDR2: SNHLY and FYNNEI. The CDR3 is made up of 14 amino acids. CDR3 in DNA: TGTGCCAGCAATTTCGGGGGCGCGGGTCGGGGTGAGTTCTTC. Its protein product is CASNFGGAGRGEFF. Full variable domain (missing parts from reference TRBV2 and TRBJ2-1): EPEVTQTPSHQVTQMGQEVILRCVPISNHLYFYWYRQILGQKVEFLVSFYNNEISEKSEIFDDQFSVERPDGSNFTLKIRSTKLEDSAMYFCASNFGGAGRGEFFGPGTRLTVL.

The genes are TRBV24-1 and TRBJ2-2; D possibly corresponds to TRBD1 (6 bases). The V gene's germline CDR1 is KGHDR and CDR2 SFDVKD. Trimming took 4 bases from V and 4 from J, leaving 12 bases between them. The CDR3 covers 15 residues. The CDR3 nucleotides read TGTGCCACCAGTGACCACGGACAGTTCACCGGGGAGCTGTTTTTT. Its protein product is CATSDHGQFTGELFF.